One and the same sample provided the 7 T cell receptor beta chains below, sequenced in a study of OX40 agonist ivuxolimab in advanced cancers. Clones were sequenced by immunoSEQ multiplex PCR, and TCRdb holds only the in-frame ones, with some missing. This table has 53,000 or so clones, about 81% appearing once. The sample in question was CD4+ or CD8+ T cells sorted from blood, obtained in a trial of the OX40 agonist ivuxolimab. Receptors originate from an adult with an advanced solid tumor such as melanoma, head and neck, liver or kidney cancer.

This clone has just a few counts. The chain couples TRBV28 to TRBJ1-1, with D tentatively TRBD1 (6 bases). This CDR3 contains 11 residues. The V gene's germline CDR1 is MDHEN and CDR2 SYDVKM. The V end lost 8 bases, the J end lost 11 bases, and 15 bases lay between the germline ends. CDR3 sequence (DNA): TGTGCCAGCGGGCAGGCCACAGGGGCTTTCTTT. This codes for CASGQATGAFF.

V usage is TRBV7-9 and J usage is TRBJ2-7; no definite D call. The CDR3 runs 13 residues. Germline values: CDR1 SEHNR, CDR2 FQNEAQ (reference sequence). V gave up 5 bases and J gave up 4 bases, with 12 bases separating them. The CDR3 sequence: CASSPRTSYEQYF. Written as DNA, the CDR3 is TGTGCCAGCAGCCCCCGAACCTCTTACGAGCAGTACTTC.

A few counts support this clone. CDR3 sequence: CANREEATDTQYF. Written as DNA, the CDR3 is TGTGCCAATCGGGAGGAGGCAACAGATACGCAGTATTTT. J is TRBJ2-3 and V is TRBV6-1; 7 nucleotides align to TRBD2. Germline V gene lookup returns CDR1 MNHNS and CDR2 SASEGT. The CDR3 length is 13 residues. With 10 bases clipped from V and 3 bases from J, the junction kept 7 bases outside the gene matches.

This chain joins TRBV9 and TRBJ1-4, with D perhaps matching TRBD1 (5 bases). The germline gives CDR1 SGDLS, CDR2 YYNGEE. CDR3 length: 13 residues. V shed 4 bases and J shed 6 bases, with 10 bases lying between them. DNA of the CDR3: TGTGCCAGCAGCATCGGGACCCATGAAAAACTGTTTTTT. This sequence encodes CASSIGTHEKLFF.

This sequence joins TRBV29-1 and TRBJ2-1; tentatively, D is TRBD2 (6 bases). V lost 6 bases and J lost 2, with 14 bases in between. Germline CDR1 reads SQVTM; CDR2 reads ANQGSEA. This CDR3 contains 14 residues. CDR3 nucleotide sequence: TGCAGCGTCGGCCGACTAGAGGCCTACAATGAGCAGTTCTTC. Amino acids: CSVGRLEAYNEQFF.

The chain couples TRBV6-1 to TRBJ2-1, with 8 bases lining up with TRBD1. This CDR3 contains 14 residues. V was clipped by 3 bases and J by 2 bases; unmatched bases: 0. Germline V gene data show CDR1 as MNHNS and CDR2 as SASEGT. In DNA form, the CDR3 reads TGTGCCAGCAGTGACAGGGGGCCCTACAATGAGCAGTTCTTC. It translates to CASSDRGPYNEQFF.

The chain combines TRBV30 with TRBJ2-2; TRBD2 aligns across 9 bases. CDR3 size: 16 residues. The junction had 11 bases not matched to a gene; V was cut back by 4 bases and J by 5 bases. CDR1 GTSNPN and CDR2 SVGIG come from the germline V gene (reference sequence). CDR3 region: CAWNRGLAGSTGELFF. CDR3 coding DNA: TGTGCCTGGAACCGAGGGCTAGCGGGATCTACCGGGGAGCTGTTTTTT.